The 30 T cell receptor beta chains below come from one sample, sequenced in a study of a mutant IDH1 vaccine in newly diagnosed glioma (dated by TCRdb to 2020 to 2023). The sample's time point, from its label and the paper: week 23, last vaccination. Each vaccine dose was 300 ug of a 20-mer mutant IDH1 peptide in Montanide, given subcutaneously with topical imiquimod. The library was made by the immunoSEQ multiplex PCR assay. Sourced from immuneACCESS, this table was stored by TCRdb with only in-frame sequences that have V and J called. A share of the clones is absent; for the studies checked, an unresolved V gene accounts for under half, and the remainder has no known explanation. A total of about 56,000 clones appear in this sample, around 86% of them only once. The ten largest clones capture approximately 1.5% of the sample. For these receptors, no antigen is known. The sample here was PBMCs, taken from a glioma patient whose treatment included an IDH1 peptide vaccine. The receptor set was obtained from a man in his forties or fifties with glioma.

The chain links TRBV7-7 to TRBJ2-5, with D possibly being TRBD1 or TRBD2 (5 bases each). The CDR3 is 14 residues long. Germline V gene data show CDR1 as SSHAT and CDR2 as FNYEAQ (reference sequence). Trimming took 5 bases from V and 5 from J, leaving 15 bases between them. The CDR3 is CASSPGTSAETQYF. The CDR3 DNA follows: TGTGCCAGCAGCCCCGGGACGTCCGCCGAGACCCAGTACTTC.

The chain is built from TRBV19 and TRBJ2-2; the D is unclear. The length of the CDR3 is 14 residues. Germline V gene sequence: CDR1 LNHDA, CDR2 SQIVND (reference sequence). V lost 6 bases, J lost 4 bases, and 12 bases lay in between. The DNA for the CDR3 is TGTGCCAGTAGGGCAGGTCCCCCCACCGGGGAGCTGTTTTTT. This gives the protein CASRAGPPTGELFF.

This rearrangement joins TRBV4-2 to TRBJ2-2; 8 nucleotides line up with TRBD2. This CDR3 region has 17 residues. The V and J ends lost 4 bases and 6 bases, in that order; junction bases with no gene match: 13. Looked up from germline, CDR1 is LGHNA and CDR2 is YNFKEQ. The CDR3 coding sequence is TGTGCCAGCAGCCCCTGGGGCGGCGGACTAGCCCCCGGGGAGCTGTTTTTT. This encodes CASSPWGGGLAPGELFF.

The chain links TRBV5-1 to TRBJ1-3; no firm D call. This CDR3 has 14 residues. V dropped 4 bases and J dropped 0 bases, with 8 bases sitting between them. The germline gives CDR1 SGHRS, CDR2 YFSETQ. CDR3 in amino acids: CASSREGSGNTIYF. The CDR3 DNA reads TGCGCCAGCAGCAGGGAGGGCTCTGGAAACACCATATATTTT.

This rearrangement joins TRBV11-2 to TRBJ2-1; D is undetermined. The CDR3 covers 13 residues. V lost 4 bases to trimming and J lost 7 bases, with 11 bases between them. CDR1 and CDR2 from the germline V gene are SGHAT and FQNNGV. CDR3 in DNA: TGTGCCAGCAGCTCCCCGAACCAGAATGAGCAGTTCTTC. Residues: CASSSPNQNEQFF.

This chain joins TRBV29-1 and TRBJ1-2; 12 bases agree with TRBD1. This CDR3 spans 13 amino acids. V trimming: 7 bases; J trimming: 8 bases; junction bases outside the gene matches: 8. The V gene's germline CDR1 is SQVTM and CDR2 ANQGSEA. The CDR3 sequence is CSGRGQGARGYTF. In DNA form, the CDR3 reads TGCAGCGGTAGGGGACAGGGGGCACGAGGCTACACCTTC.

The rearrangement joins TRBV7-6 to TRBJ2-3; 7 bases are a match to TRBD2. V shed 3 bases and J 3 bases; nucleotides not matched to a gene: 6. In germline, CDR1 is SGHVS, CDR2 FNYEAQ. This CDR3 region has 15 residues. The CDR3 loop reads CASSFSGASTDTQYF. The CDR3 bases are TGTGCCAGCAGCTTCAGCGGGGCCTCGACAGATACGCAGTATTTT.

This chain joins TRBV2 and TRBJ1-5; D gene ambiguous. This CDR3 comprises 14 residues. Germline values: CDR1 SNHLY, CDR2 FYNNEI. V was pared by 1 base and J by 8 bases, with 12 bases between. The DNA of the CDR3 is TGTGCCAGCAGTGAAGGGGGAATTGGGGAGCCCCAGCATTTT. Protein: CASSEGGIGEPQHF.

The V call is TRBV19, the J call TRBJ2-2; 11 bases fit TRBD1. With V trimmed by 3 bases and J by 2 bases, 5 bases remained unmatched. The CDR3 length is 17 residues. Germline CDR1 and CDR2: LNHDA and SQIVND (reference sequence). This CDR3 is CASSIGTGGVNTGELFF. In nucleotides, the CDR3 is TGTGCCAGTAGTATCGGGACAGGGGGGGTAAACACCGGGGAGCTGTTTTTT.

The CDR3 DNA reads TGCGCCAGCAGCCAAGATAAGGGACAACGAATTTCCTACGAGCAGTACTTC. Protein product: CASSQDKGQRISYEQYF. The V and J genes are TRBV4-1 and TRBJ2-7; D is possibly TRBD1 (6 bases). CDR1 is MGHRA and CDR2 is YSYEKL in the germline V gene. Trimming removed 0 bases at V and 1 base at J, with 16 bases between. The CDR3 loop spans 17 amino acids.

The chain recombines TRBV4-2 with TRBJ1-4; no clear D gene. V was shortened by 1 base and J by 10 bases, with 22 bases between the two germline ends. Germline V gene sequence: CDR1 LGHNA, CDR2 YNFKEQ. This CDR3 comprises 17 residues. The CDR3 DNA follows: TGTGCCAGCAGCCAAGGAGGTTCCTTCGACCGGGCCACAAAACTGTTTTTT. The encoded protein is CASSQGGSFDRATKLFF.

The V gene is TRBV12-5, the J gene TRBJ2-6; tentatively, D is TRBD1 (6 bases). The germline gives CDR1 LGHNT, CDR2 FRNRAP. Trimming cost V 1 base and J 0 bases, with 10 bases left between them. This CDR3 has 17 residues. CDR3 protein: CASGLGTAPSGANVLTF. The CDR3, as DNA: TGTGCTAGTGGTTTGGGGACAGCCCCCTCTGGGGCCAACGTCCTGACTTTC.

The CDR3 region has the DNA TGCGCCAGCAGCTTGGTATACGGGACGAGGAAGGACTATGGCTACACCTTC. Amino acid sequence: CASSLVYGTRKDYGYTF. V is TRBV5-1 and J is TRBJ1-2; D might be TRBD1 (5 bases). Germline lookup yields CDR1 SGHRS and CDR2 YFSETQ. V lost 0 bases to trimming and J lost 3 bases, with 18 bases between them. The CDR3 covers 17 residues. Drawing the rest from reference TRBV5-1 and TRBJ1-2, the complete variable domain is KAGVTQTPRYLIKTRGQQVTLSCSPISGHRSVSWYQQTPGQGLQFLFEYFSETQRNKGNFPGRFSGRQFSNSRSEMNVSTLELGDSALYLCASSLVYGTRKDYGYTFGSGTRLTVV.

The chain carries TRBV9 and TRBJ2-3; D may be TRBD2 (5 bases). Germline V gene sequence: CDR1 SGDLS, CDR2 YYNGEE. Between the trimmed V and J ends, which lost 2 bases and 4 bases, there was a span of 8 bases. CDR3 length: 13 amino acids. CDR3 DNA sequence: TGTGCCAGCAGCGTCGGTAGCGCAGATACGCAGTATTTT. Its protein is CASSVGSADTQYF.

The rearrangement joins TRBV6-5 to TRBJ2-1; D is possibly TRBD1 or TRBD2 (5 bases each). Trimming shortened V by 2 bases and J by 2 bases, and 7 bases separated the two germline ends. CDR1 is MNHEY and CDR2 is SVGAGI in the germline V gene. The CDR3 covers 14 residues. The CDR3 DNA follows: TGTGCCAGCAGTTACGAGGGACCCTACAATGAGCAGTTCTTC. It codes for CASSYEGPYNEQFF.

The V and J genes are TRBV6-5 and TRBJ2-7, with D possibly matching TRBD2 (5 bases). CDR3 length: 12 amino acids. The V end lost 4 bases, the J end lost 7 bases, and 11 bases lay between the germline ends. Germline V gene data show CDR1 as MNHEY and CDR2 as SVGAGI. CDR3 DNA sequence: TGTGCCAGCAGTTCCGGAGGTCTTGAGCAGTACTTC. Protein sequence: CASSSGGLEQYF.

The chain uses TRBV7-2 and TRBJ2-5, with 9 bases identical to TRBD2. This CDR3 spans 14 amino acids. The trim removed 3 bases at V and 4 bases at J, leaving 3 bases unmatched. Germline loops: CDR1 SGHTA, CDR2 FQGNSA. CDR3 sequence: CASSFAGGPETQYF. DNA of the CDR3: TGTGCCAGCAGCTTTGCGGGAGGGCCAGAGACCCAGTACTTC.

With regard to this clone: One end of the junction is discordant with germline, which a read error may explain. The chain employs TRBV7-2 and TRBJ2-7; 10 bases match TRBD2. In germline, CDR1 is SGHTA, CDR2 FQGNSA. CDR3 size: 16 residues. The CDR3 nucleotides are TGTGCCAGCAGCCCAGGGCTAGCGGGAGTTTCCTTCGAGCAGTACTTC. It translates to CASSPGLAGVSFEQYF.

J is TRBJ2-1 and V is TRBV6-4, with 12 positions matching TRBD2. Germline V gene sequence: CDR1 MRHNA, CDR2 SNTAGT. The CDR3 loop spans 16 amino acids. Trimming at V came to 6 bases and at J to 3 bases, leaving 6 bases not matched to a gene. The CDR3 DNA reads as TGTGCCAGCAGCCAACTAGCGGGAGGTATCTACAATGAGCAGTTCTTC. Protein sequence: CASSQLAGGIYNEQFF.

There are a few counts of this clone. This chain links TRBV9 with TRBJ2-2, with D unresolved. The CDR3 is 12 residues long. Germline V CDR1 and CDR2: SGDLS, YYNGEE. V was clipped by 0 bases and J by 5 bases, with 2 bases between them. The CDR3 spells CASSVVTGELFF. CDR3 sequence (DNA): TGTGCCAGCAGCGTAGTGACCGGGGAGCTGTTTTTT.

The rearrangement links TRBV18 to TRBJ2-7, with 10 bases identical to TRBD1. CDR1 is KGHSH, CDR2 LQKENI, per germline. This CDR3 is built from 15 residues. The V and J ends lost 4 bases and 3 bases, in that order; junction bases with no gene match: 6. The CDR3: CASSLRQGAGYEQYF. The CDR3 nucleotides read TGTGCCAGCTCACTAAGACAGGGGGCGGGCTACGAGCAGTACTTC.

This chain joins TRBV11-1 and TRBJ2-3; D possibly uses TRBD1 or TRBD2 (6 bases each). CDR1 and CDR2 (germline): SGHAT, FQDESV (reference sequence). The CDR3 spans 14 residues. V shed 4 bases and J shed 10 bases, with 18 bases lying between them. Here the CDR3 DNA reads TGTGCCAGCAGCTCAGGGTCGGGGGCAAGAGCGCAGTATTTT. Translated, it gives CASSSGSGARAQYF.

The rearrangement uses TRBV18 and TRBJ1-4; the match to TRBD1 covers 10 bases. J lost 0 bases, V lost 2 bases, and 12 bases had no gene match. Germline V gene data show CDR1 as KGHSH and CDR2 as LQKENI. The CDR3 length is 20 residues. The CDR3: CASSPRMAGTGATTNEKLFF. The CDR3 bases are TGTGCCAGCTCACCAAGGATGGCCGGGACAGGGGCCACAACTAATGAAAAACTGTTTTTT.

This clone is termed medium-sized (0.01 to 0.1%). This chain connects TRBV7-9 to TRBJ1-1; perhaps TRBD1 as D (5 bases). The germline V gene has CDR1 SEHNR and CDR2 FQNEAQ (reference sequence). V was cut by 2 bases and J by 10 bases, with 11 bases left in between. The CDR3 covers 12 residues. The CDR3 coding sequence is TGTGCCAGCAGCTTACTACAGGAGGGAGCTTTCTTT. Its translation: CASSLLQEGAFF.

CDR3 nucleotides: TGTGCCACTGGGGACTTGGGGGTGAGGAATGAGCAGTTCTTC. Translating gives CATGDLGVRNEQFF. The chain joins TRBV19 to TRBJ2-1; D may be TRBD2 (6 bases). Germline CDR1 reads LNHDA; CDR2 reads SQIVND (reference sequence). Trimming cost V 10 bases and J 7 bases, with 20 bases left between them. The CDR3 covers 14 residues.

This clone has only one observation. The chain employs TRBV6-6 and TRBJ1-2, with D hard to call. Germline CDR1 reads MNHNY; CDR2 reads SVGAGI (reference sequence). This CDR3 region has 13 residues. The V and J ends lost 5 bases and 8 bases respectively, with 15 bases between them. CDR3 loop: CASSRQTGGGYTF. The CDR3 DNA sequence: TGTGCCAGCAGTCGCCAAACGGGAGGGGGCTACACCTTC.

The chain has TRBV27 and TRBJ1-6; no firm D call. CDR1 is MNHEY, CDR2 SMNVEV, per germline (reference sequence). This CDR3 spans 15 amino acids. The V and J ends lost 0 bases and 7 bases respectively, with 10 bases between them. The CDR3 DNA sequence: TGTGCCAGCAGTTTATCGTTCAGCGCCAATTCACCCCTCCACTTT. The encoded protein is CASSLSFSANSPLHF.

The J gene is TRBJ2-2, the V gene TRBV7-2; D gene uncertain. CDR1 SGHTA and CDR2 FQGNSA come from the germline V gene. Trimming took 2 bases from V and 6 from J, leaving 10 bases between them. CDR3 length equals 14 residues. CDR3 protein: CASSLYPVSGELFF. CDR3 sequence (DNA): TGTGCCAGCAGCTTATATCCGGTCTCCGGGGAGCTGTTTTTT.

The rearrangement uses TRBV5-1 and TRBJ2-1; D unclear. Germline CDR1 and CDR2: SGHRS and YFSETQ. There are 16 residues in the CDR3. With 5 bases removed from V and 3 bases from J, the gap between germline ends came to 18 bases. CDR3 nucleotides: TGCGCCAGCAGACGGAATTCAGAGAACCTCTACAATGAGCAGTTCTTC. Translated, it gives CASRRNSENLYNEQFF.

This clone was counted a few times. This sequence joins TRBV7-9 and TRBJ1-1; 8 nucleotides line up with TRBD1. V was pared by 3 bases and J by 5 bases, with 5 bases of the junction left unmatched. Germline V gives CDR1 SEHNR, CDR2 FQNEAQ (reference sequence). CDR3 length: 14 residues. The CDR3 DNA sequence: TGTGCCAGCAGCTTTCAGGGGGCATGGACTGAAGCTTTCTTT. It codes for CASSFQGAWTEAFF.